These T cell receptor beta chains were read from a single sample in a study of cytomegalovirus exposure and HLA in healthy donors. Assay used: immunoSEQ multiplex PCR; TCRdb lists only in-frame clones, some missing. There are 200,000 or so clones in the sample; approximately 80% occur only once, and roughly 6% lies in the top ten. The sequencing input was PBMCs. Receptor source: a woman aged 30 to 39 in good health and CMV-seropositive. CDR3s include the opening cysteine and the closing phenylalanine or tryptophan. A D gene is named only where the DNA matches it firmly. Clone size is stated in some rows and not others, as once, few, many or a class when expanded.

V gene,clone size,J gene,D gene,CDR3 DNA,CDR3 protein
TRBV6-8,-,TRBJ1-5,-,TGTGCCAGCACGGGGTGTAATCAGCCCCAGCATTTT,CASTGCNQPQHF
TRBV7-2,-,TRBJ2-3,-,TGTGCCAGCAGCTTAGTCCGGGGGGCCGGCACAGATACGCAGTATTTT,CASSLVRGAGTDTQYF
TRBV13,-,TRBJ2-3,TRBD1,TGTGCCAGCAGCGCACGTCCAGCACAGGGGGGCACAGATACGCAGTATTTT,CASSARPAQGGTDTQYF
TRBV5-4,-,TRBJ2-3,-,TGTGCCAGCAGCTTTGAGAGCCCCGCGGATACGCAGTATTTT,CASSFESPADTQYF
TRBV5-6,-,TRBJ2-7,-,TGTGCCAGCAGCACCGGGGCGGCGGGACGGGACGAGCAGTACTTC,CASSTGAAGRDEQYF
TRBV19,few,TRBJ2-7,TRBD1,TGTGCCAGTAGTCTGTCGGGACAGGGACCCGAGCAGTACTTC,CASSLSGQGPEQYF
TRBV5-4,-,TRBJ2-2,TRBD1,TGTGCCAGCACCCTCTGGACAGGGGTACCAACAATCACCGGGGAGCTGTTTTTT,CASTLWTGVPTITGELFF
TRBV6-1,-,TRBJ1-5,-,TGTGCCAGCAGTAGGGGGGGGACACCAAATCAGCCCCAGCATTTT,CASSRGGTPNQPQHF
TRBV5-1,-,TRBJ1-1,TRBD1,TGCGCCAGTAGCCCGCCCGCAGGGGGGAACACTGAAGCTTTCTTT,CASSPPAGGNTEAFF
TRBV19,-,TRBJ2-2,TRBD2,TGTGCCAGTAGTATATCCGGAGCGGGAGCATCGAACACCGGGGAGCTGTTTTTT,CASSISGAGASNTGELFF
TRBV7-2,-,TRBJ2-3,TRBD1,TGTGCCAGCAGTAACAGGGGGCAAAACACAGATACGCAGTATTTT,CASSNRGQNTDTQYF
TRBV15,once,TRBJ2-2,TRBD1,TGTGCCACCAGCAGAGGAGGGGGCCCCAACACCGGGGAGCTGTTTTTT,CATSRGGGPNTGELFF
TRBV15,-,TRBJ1-1,-,TGTGCCACCATTCAGGGATGGCGACTTAGAGCTTTCTTT,CATIQGWRLRAFF
TRBV6-5,-,TRBJ2-3,TRBD2,TGTGCCGCCGCCCCACTAGCGGTCACAGATACGCAGTATTTT,CAAAPLAVTDTQYF
TRBV5-1,-,TRBJ2-1,-,TGCGCCAGCAGCTTGGACGCAGTATTTAAAAATGAGCAGTTCTTC,CASSLDAVFKNEQFF
TRBV6-4,-,TRBJ1-6,TRBD1,TGTGCCAGCAGTGTAACCGGGACAGGGGAAAATTCACCCCTCCACTTT,CASSVTGTGENSPLHF
TRBV18,-,TRBJ2-1,-,TGTGCCAGCTCACTAGACCTAGTCTCCACTAGTGAGCAGTTCTTC,CASSLDLVSTSEQFF
TRBV29-1,-,TRBJ2-7,TRBD2,TGCAGCGTTGAAGATGGCGGGAGAAGGGGATACGAGCAGTACTTC,CSVEDGGRRGYEQYF
TRBV7-9,-,TRBJ2-7,-,TGTGCCAGCAGCCCCCCCTCGGGTATCCACGAGCAGTACTTC,CASSPPSGIHEQYF
TRBV12-1,-,TRBJ1-4,-,TGTGCCAGCAGCTTTCGAGCTTTT,CASSFRAF
TRBV5-5,-,TRBJ1-1,-,TGTGCCAGCAGCCGGATGGGGGCGGTCGCTTTCTTT,CASSRMGAVAFF
TRBV7-9,-,TRBJ1-1,TRBD1,TGTGCCAGCAGCTTATCTATGACAGGGAAGAACACTGAAGCTTTCTTT,CASSLSMTGKNTEAFF
TRBV6-1,once,TRBJ2-2,-,TGTGCCAGCTCCCCCATACGGACCGGGGAGCTGTTTTTT,CASSPIRTGELFF
TRBV5-1,few,TRBJ1-1,-,TGCGCCAGCAGCTTGGGTCCGTCCACTGAAGCTTTCTTT,CASSLGPSTEAFF
TRBV23-1,few,TRBJ2-5,-,TGCGCCAGCAGTCCTCTCGGGACTGAAGGAGAGACCCAGTACTTC,CASSPLGTEGETQYF
TRBV28,-,TRBJ2-5,-,TGTGCCAGCAGTTTGACAGGCGTCCAAGAGACCCAGTACTTC,CASSLTGVQETQYF
TRBV7-9,few,TRBJ1-2,TRBD1,TGTGCCAGCAGCTTAGTTCGGGACAGACCTTATGGCTACACCTTC,CASSLVRDRPYGYTF
TRBV11-3,-,TRBJ2-7,-,TGTGCCAGCAGCTCAGGGGACTCCTACGAGCAGTACTTC,CASSSGDSYEQYF
TRBV19,-,TRBJ2-1,-,TGTGCCAGTAGTAAGTCGGTAGAGCGGCAGTTCTTC,CASSKSVERQFF
TRBV12-1,-,TRBJ1-2,-,TGTGCCAGCAGCACGAGACGGGACAGGGGTGGCTACACCTTC,CASSTRRDRGGYTF
TRBV4-3,once,TRBJ2-3,TRBD1,TGCGCCAGCAGCGAACGGACAGGGGGCGCGGATACGCAGTATTTT,CASSERTGGADTQYF
TRBV10-2,-,TRBJ1-2,-,TGCGCCAGCAGTGAGTCGGGCAGGCCGGGGGGCTACACCTTC,CASSESGRPGGYTF
TRBV27,-,TRBJ1-5,-,TGTGCCAGCAGTTTTCGGGGGAATCAGCCCCAGCATTTT,CASSFRGNQPQHF
TRBV15,-,TRBJ2-2,-,TGTGCCACCAGCAGACAGGGCATCGGGGAGCTGTTTTTT,CATSRQGIGELFF
TRBV6-4,-,TRBJ1-1,-,TGTGCCAGCAGTGCCGGAGAGACAGTGTCGAACACTGAAGCTTTCTTT,CASSAGETVSNTEAFF
TRBV5-6,once,TRBJ2-7,-,TGTGCCAGCAGCTTTCTCTACGAGCAGTACTTC,CASSFLYEQYF
TRBV19,-,TRBJ2-3,-,TGTGCCACCGTCGCGCGTGGAGATACGCAGTATTTT,CATVARGDTQYF
TRBV7-9,-,TRBJ1-1,-,TGTGCCAGCAGCACCATGAACATGAACACTGAAGCTTTCTTT,CASSTMNMNTEAFF
TRBV28,-,TRBJ1-1,-,TGTGCCAGCAGTCCAGGGCGCCTAGATGGTGAAGCTTTCTTT,CASSPGRLDGEAFF
TRBV15,few,TRBJ1-6,-,TGTGCCACCAGCAGAGATCTAGGAGGGAATTCACCCCTCCACTTT,CATSRDLGGNSPLHF
TRBV7-9,few,TRBJ1-1,-,TGTGCCAGCAGCCAAACCCCGGGAAATGAAGCTTTCTTT,CASSQTPGNEAFF
TRBV19,-,TRBJ1-1,-,TGTGCCAGTAGCCCCAGGCCAGCGAACACTGAAGCTTTCTTT,CASSPRPANTEAFF
TRBV7-9,-,TRBJ1-2,TRBD1,TGTGCCAGCAGCCTGAACAGGGGAGCAAACTATGGCTACACCTTC,CASSLNRGANYGYTF
TRBV6-4,few,TRBJ2-1,-,TGTGCCAGCAGTGACGGGGAGAGCTCCTACAATGAGCAGTTCTTC,CASSDGESSYNEQFF
TRBV5-1,once,TRBJ2-1,TRBD1,TGCGCCAGCAGCCTCGACAGGGGAAACAATGAGCAGTTCTTC,CASSLDRGNNEQFF
TRBV14,-,TRBJ1-2,-,TGTGCCAGCAGTCAAAGGGGCCAGGGTAGTGTTGGCTACACCTTC,CASSQRGQGSVGYTF
TRBV6-4,once,TRBJ1-2,-,TGTGCCAGCAGTGACTCTAGTTCGTGGCAGGCCTATGGCTACACCTTC,CASSDSSSWQAYGYTF
TRBV5-4,-,TRBJ2-2,-,TGTGCCAGCAGCTTGGTCGGGAACACCGGGGAGCTGTTTTTT,CASSLVGNTGELFF